These T cell receptor beta chains were read from a single sample in a study of T cells in Graves' hyperthyroidism and ophthalmopathy. TCRdb analysed the multiplex PCR reads with MiXCR anew, one entry per CDR3 protein. This sample has over 500,000 distinct CDR3 sequences, with roughly 16% found just once. Sequenced material: blood. These TCRs come from a woman in her 30s with Graves' ophthalmopathy. Both conserved end residues are part of each CDR3. D genes are given only for firm matches. A row's size may be missing; if present it is once, few, many or a size class.

v_call: TRBV27; d_call: TRBD2; clone_size: -; j_call: TRBJ2-7; cdr3_aa: CASSRIAGGPGYEQYF; cdr3_nt: TGTGCCAGCAGTCGGATAGCGGGAGGCCCGGGATACGAGCAGTACTTC
v_call: TRBV29-1; d_call: TRBD2; clone_size: -; j_call: TRBJ2-7; cdr3_aa: CSASGLAGVGEQYF; cdr3_nt: TGCAGCGCCTCGGGACTAGCGGGAGTGGGCGAGCAGTACTTC
v_call: TRBV7-9; d_call: -; clone_size: many; j_call: TRBJ2-2; cdr3_aa: CASSLSASDGELFF; cdr3_nt: TGTGCCAGCAGCTTAAGCGCTAGCGACGGGGAGCTGTTTTTT
v_call: TRBV9; d_call: TRBD2; clone_size: -; j_call: TRBJ2-5; cdr3_aa: CASSQTGTSSETQYF; cdr3_nt: TGTGCCAGCAGCCAGACCGGGACTAGCTCGGAGACCCAGTACTTC
v_call: TRBV7-2; d_call: -; clone_size: many; j_call: TRBJ1-1; cdr3_aa: CASTLDPMNTEAFF; cdr3_nt: TGTGCCAGCACCCTAGATCCCATGAACACTGAAGCTTTCTTT
v_call: TRBV24-1; d_call: TRBD2; clone_size: many; j_call: TRBJ2-1; cdr3_aa: CATSDQTTSGSNEQFF; cdr3_nt: TGTGCCACCAGTGACCAAACGACTAGCGGGAGTAATGAGCAGTTCTTC
v_call: TRBV7-2; d_call: TRBD2; clone_size: -; j_call: TRBJ2-3; cdr3_aa: CASSSTSGRGGTDTQYF; cdr3_nt: TGTGCCAGCAGCTCGACTAGCGGGAGGGGGGGCACAGATACGCAGTATTTT
v_call: TRBV15; d_call: -; clone_size: -; j_call: TRBJ2-2; cdr3_aa: CATSRDLPGPGGELFF; cdr3_nt: TGTGCCACCAGCAGAGATCTCCCGGGGCCGGGCGGGGAGCTGTTTTTT
v_call: TRBV12-3/TRBV12-4; d_call: TRBD1; clone_size: many; j_call: TRBJ2-1; cdr3_aa: CASSEGQGYNEQFF; cdr3_nt: TGTGCCAGCAGTGAGGGACAGGGGTACAATGAGCAGTTCTTC
v_call: TRBV5-1; d_call: TRBD1; clone_size: many; j_call: TRBJ1-1; cdr3_aa: CASSFIPPGQGADEAFF; cdr3_nt: TGCGCCAGCAGCTTCATACCTCCGGGACAGGGGGCTGATGAAGCTTTCTTT
v_call: TRBV7-2; d_call: -; clone_size: many; j_call: TRBJ2-1; cdr3_aa: CASSFVTEQFF; cdr3_nt: TGTGCCAGCAGCTTTGTCACTGAGCAGTTCTTC
v_call: TRBV6-1; d_call: -; clone_size: -; j_call: TRBJ2-7; cdr3_aa: CASSSRDPAYEQYF; cdr3_nt: TGTGCCAGCAGTTCCCGAGACCCTGCCTACGAGCAGTACTTC
v_call: TRBV24-1; d_call: TRBD1; clone_size: few; j_call: TRBJ2-1; cdr3_aa: CATSHPGQGGNEQFF; cdr3_nt: TGTGCCACAAGCCATCCGGGACAGGGTGGCAATGAGCAGTTCTTC
v_call: TRBV6-5; d_call: -; clone_size: -; j_call: TRBJ1-1; cdr3_aa: CASSYRGRENTEAFF; cdr3_nt: TGTGCCAGCAGTTACCGGGGGAGGGAGAACACTGAAGCTTTCTTT
v_call: TRBV10-3; d_call: -; clone_size: -; j_call: TRBJ2-7; cdr3_aa: CAIGRGQHEQYF; cdr3_nt: TGTGCCATAGGACGAGGACAGCACGAGCAGTACTTC
v_call: TRBV10-3; d_call: TRBD2; clone_size: many; j_call: TRBJ2-1; cdr3_aa: CAIRGREGPNEQFF; cdr3_nt: TGTGCCATCAGAGGGAGGGAAGGGCCAAATGAGCAGTTCTTC
v_call: TRBV3-1; d_call: -; clone_size: many; j_call: TRBJ1-1; cdr3_aa: CASSRRVHTEAFF; cdr3_nt: TGTGCCAGCAGCCGCAGGGTGCACACTGAAGCTTTCTTT
v_call: TRBV3-1; d_call: -; clone_size: many; j_call: TRBJ1-1; cdr3_aa: CASSQDLSRLGEAFF; cdr3_nt: TGTGCCAGCAGCCAAGATCTTAGCAGATTAGGTGAAGCTTTCTTT
v_call: TRBV7-3; d_call: -; clone_size: -; j_call: TRBJ2-7; cdr3_aa: CASSPQMGYEQYF; cdr3_nt: TGTGCCAGCAGCCCCCAGATGGGCTACGAGCAGTACTTC
v_call: TRBV5-6; d_call: -; clone_size: -; j_call: TRBJ1-5; cdr3_aa: CASSFQGMHNQPQHF; cdr3_nt: TGTGCCAGCAGCTTTCAGGGGATGCATAATCAGCCCCAGCATTTT
v_call: TRBV2; d_call: -; clone_size: many; j_call: TRBJ2-1; cdr3_aa: CASSERSADEQFF; cdr3_nt: TGTGCCAGCAGTGAAAGGTCGGCCGATGAGCAGTTCTTC
v_call: TRBV7-9; d_call: -; clone_size: -; j_call: TRBJ2-3; cdr3_aa: CASSLGSSTSTDTQYF; cdr3_nt: TGTGCCAGCAGCTTAGGGAGCAGTACTAGCACAGATACGCAGTATTTT
v_call: TRBV29-1; d_call: TRBD1; clone_size: many; j_call: TRBJ1-1; cdr3_aa: CSVGQGGNTEAFF; cdr3_nt: TGCAGCGTTGGACAGGGAGGTAACACTGAAGCTTTCTTT
v_call: TRBV28; d_call: -; clone_size: few; j_call: TRBJ1-2; cdr3_aa: CASLDTNSYGYTF; cdr3_nt: TGTGCCAGCTTGGACACAAACTCCTATGGCTACACCTTC
v_call: TRBV12-3/TRBV12-4; d_call: TRBD2; clone_size: many; j_call: TRBJ2-3; cdr3_aa: CASSDSGTKDTQYF; cdr3_nt: TGTGCCAGCAGTGATTCGGGGACTAAAGATACGCAGTATTTT
v_call: TRBV2; d_call: TRBD2; clone_size: many; j_call: TRBJ2-7; cdr3_aa: CASSETSGSPVYEQYF; cdr3_nt: TGTGCCAGCAGTGAGACTAGCGGGAGTCCTGTGTACGAGCAGTACTTC
v_call: TRBV12-5; d_call: -; clone_size: -; j_call: TRBJ2-2; cdr3_aa: CASGLAPTDRLKVGELFF; cdr3_nt: TGTGCTAGTGGTTTGGCCCCAACTGACAGGTTGAAGGTCGGGGAGCTGTTTTTT
v_call: TRBV10-3; d_call: -; clone_size: few; j_call: TRBJ1-5; cdr3_aa: CAISDEGNQPQHF; cdr3_nt: TGTGCCATCAGTGACGAGGGCAATCAGCCCCAGCATTTT
v_call: TRBV6-2/TRBV6-3; d_call: TRBD2; clone_size: -; j_call: TRBJ2-1; cdr3_aa: CASHGGRFNEQFF; cdr3_nt: TGTGCCAGCCATGGCGGGAGATTCAATGAGCAGTTCTTC
v_call: TRBV6-2/TRBV6-3; d_call: TRBD1; clone_size: few; j_call: TRBJ1-4; cdr3_aa: CASSYGGTEDNEKLFF; cdr3_nt: TGTGCCAGCAGTTACGGCGGGACAGAGGATAATGAAAAACTGTTTTTT